This T cell receptor beta chain was sequenced for a study of T cell changes during pregnancy in multiple sclerosis. There are 15 residues in the CDR3. Germline V gene data show CDR1 as SGHRS and CDR2 as YFSETQ. Germline trimming cut 1 base from V and 4 bases from J; bases unmatched to any gene: 5. Profiling relied on immunoSEQ multiplex PCR, and the TCRdb table lists in-frame clones only, not all of them. The sample lists around 100,000 clones; 90% to 95% were seen once. The chain couples TRBV5-1 to TRBJ2-5; 9 bases are a match to TRBD1. This material consisted of peripheral blood, taken after pregnancy. This clonotype was sampled from a female donor with multiple sclerosis, enrolled in a pregnancy study. The CDR3 bases are TGCGCCAGCAGCTTGTCCGGACAGGGGCCAGAGACCCAGTACTTC. Amino acids: CASSLSGQGPETQYF.